Listed below are T cell receptor beta chains from one sample, sequenced in a study of cytomegalovirus exposure and HLA in healthy donors. Profiling relied on immunoSEQ multiplex PCR, and the TCRdb table lists in-frame clones only, not all of them. There are 80,000 to 100,000 clones in the sample; about three quarters occur only once, and approximately 7.4% lies in the top ten. The source material was PBMCs. These receptors were taken from a man in his fifties or sixties in good health and CMV-seropositive. Both conserved end residues are trimmed from each CDR3. The D gene is left open where the match is weak.

cdr3_aa d_call j_call v_call
ASSVQGEHEKLF TRBD1 TRBJ1-4 TRBV19
ASSPRTSGGADTQY TRBD2 TRBJ2-3 TRBV5-6
SSSLAYRGSSYEQY TRBD1 TRBJ2-7 TRBV7-9
ASSLVSASGWNEQF TRBD2 TRBJ2-1 TRBV7-9
ASSQDWRLVDEQF . TRBJ2-1 TRBV4-2
ASSETTQGEKLF . TRBJ1-4 TRBV4-2
ASRQGADSNQPQH TRBD1 TRBJ1-5 TRBV6-6
ASSYLNTEAF . TRBJ1-1 TRBV25-1
ASSSYLWTGGSGLYGYT TRBD1 TRBJ1-2 TRBV5-6
ASSPGTGEASPLH TRBD1 TRBJ1-6 TRBV7-2
AWKHRGAGEQY TRBD1 TRBJ2-7 TRBV30